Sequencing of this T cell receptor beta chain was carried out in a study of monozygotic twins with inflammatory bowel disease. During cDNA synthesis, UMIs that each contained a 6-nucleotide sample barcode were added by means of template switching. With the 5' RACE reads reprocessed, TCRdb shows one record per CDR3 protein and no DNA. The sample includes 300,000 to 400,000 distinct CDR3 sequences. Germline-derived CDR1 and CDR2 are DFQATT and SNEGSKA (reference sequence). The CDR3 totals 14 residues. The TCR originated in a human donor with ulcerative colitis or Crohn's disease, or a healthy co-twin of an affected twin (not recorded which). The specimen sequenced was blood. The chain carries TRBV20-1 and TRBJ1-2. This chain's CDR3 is CSVRRTGANYGYTF.